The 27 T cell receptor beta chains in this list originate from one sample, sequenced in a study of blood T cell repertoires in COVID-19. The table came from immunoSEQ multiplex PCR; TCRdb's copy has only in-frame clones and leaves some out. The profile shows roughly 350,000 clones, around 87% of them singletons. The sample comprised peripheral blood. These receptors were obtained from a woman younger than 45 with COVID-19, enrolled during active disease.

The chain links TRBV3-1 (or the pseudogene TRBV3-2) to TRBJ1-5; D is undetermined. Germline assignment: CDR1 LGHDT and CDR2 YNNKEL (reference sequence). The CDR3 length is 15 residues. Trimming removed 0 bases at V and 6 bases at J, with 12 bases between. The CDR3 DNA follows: TGTGCCAGCAGCCAAGATCCCGGGTACGGTCAGCCCCAGCATTTT. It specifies CASSQDPGYGQPQHF.

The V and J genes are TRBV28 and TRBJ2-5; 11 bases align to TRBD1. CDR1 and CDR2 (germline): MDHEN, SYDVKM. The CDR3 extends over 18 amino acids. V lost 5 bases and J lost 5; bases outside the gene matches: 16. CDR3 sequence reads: CASSPPWDRGFPPETQYF. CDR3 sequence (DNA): TGTGCCAGCAGTCCCCCGTGGGACAGGGGGTTCCCTCCGGAGACCCAGTACTTC.

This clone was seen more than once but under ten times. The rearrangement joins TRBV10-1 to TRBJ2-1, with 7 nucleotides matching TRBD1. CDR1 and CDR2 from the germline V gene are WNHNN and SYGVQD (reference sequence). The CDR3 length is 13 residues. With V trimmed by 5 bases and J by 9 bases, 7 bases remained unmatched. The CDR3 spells CASSRGTAGEQFF. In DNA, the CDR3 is TGCGCCAGCAGTCGAGGGACAGCAGGTGAGCAGTTCTTC.

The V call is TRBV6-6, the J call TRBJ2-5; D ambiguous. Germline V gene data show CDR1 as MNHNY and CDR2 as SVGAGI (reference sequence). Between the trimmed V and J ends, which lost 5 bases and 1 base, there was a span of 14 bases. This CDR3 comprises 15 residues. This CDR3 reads CASSHNRLTQETQYF. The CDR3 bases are TGTGCCAGCAGTCATAACCGACTGACCCAAGAGACCCAGTACTTC.

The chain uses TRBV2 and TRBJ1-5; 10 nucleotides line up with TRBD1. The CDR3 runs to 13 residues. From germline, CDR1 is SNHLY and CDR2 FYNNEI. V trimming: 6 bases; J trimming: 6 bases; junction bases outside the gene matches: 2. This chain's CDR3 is CASRGQGTQPQHF. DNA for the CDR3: TGTGCCAGCAGGGGACAGGGGACTCAGCCCCAGCATTTT.

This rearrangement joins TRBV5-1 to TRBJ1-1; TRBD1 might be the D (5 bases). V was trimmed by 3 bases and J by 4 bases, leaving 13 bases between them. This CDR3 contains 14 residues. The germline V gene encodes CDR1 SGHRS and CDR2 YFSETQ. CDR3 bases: TGCGCCAGCAGCTCCAGGGTAGGCTCCACTGAAGCTTTCTTT. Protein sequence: CASSSRVGSTEAFF.

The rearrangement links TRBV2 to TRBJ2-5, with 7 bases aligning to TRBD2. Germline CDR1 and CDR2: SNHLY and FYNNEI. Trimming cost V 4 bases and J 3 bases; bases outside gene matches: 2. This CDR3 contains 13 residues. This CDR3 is CASSGLAEETQYF. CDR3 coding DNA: TGTGCCAGCAGTGGGCTAGCGGAAGAGACCCAGTACTTC. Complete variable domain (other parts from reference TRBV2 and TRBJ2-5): EPEVTQTPSHQVTQMGQEVILRCVPISNHLYFYWYRQILGQKVEFLVSFYNNEISEKSEIFDDQFSVERPDGSNFTLKIRSTKLEDSAMYFCASSGLAEETQYFGPGTRLLVL.

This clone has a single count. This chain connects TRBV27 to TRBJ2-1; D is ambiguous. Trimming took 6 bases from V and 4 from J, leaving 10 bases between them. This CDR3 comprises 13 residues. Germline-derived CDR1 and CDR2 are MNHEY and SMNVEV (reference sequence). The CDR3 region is CASRRPIYNEQFF. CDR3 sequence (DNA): TGTGCCAGCAGGCGTCCCATTTACAATGAGCAGTTCTTC.

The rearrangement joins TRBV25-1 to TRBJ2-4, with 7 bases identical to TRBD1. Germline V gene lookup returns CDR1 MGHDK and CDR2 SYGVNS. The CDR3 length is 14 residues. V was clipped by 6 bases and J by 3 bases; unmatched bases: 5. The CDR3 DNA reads TGTGCCAGCAGCCGACAGGGAAGCAAAAACATTCAGTACTTC. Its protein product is CASSRQGSKNIQYF.

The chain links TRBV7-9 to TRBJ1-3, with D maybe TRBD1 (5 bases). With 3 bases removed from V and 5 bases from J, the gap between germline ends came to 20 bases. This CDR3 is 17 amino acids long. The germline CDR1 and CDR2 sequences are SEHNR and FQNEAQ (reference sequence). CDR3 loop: CASSFGPRADGRNTIYF. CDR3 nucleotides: TGTGCCAGCAGCTTTGGTCCCAGGGCGGATGGGAGAAACACCATATATTTT.

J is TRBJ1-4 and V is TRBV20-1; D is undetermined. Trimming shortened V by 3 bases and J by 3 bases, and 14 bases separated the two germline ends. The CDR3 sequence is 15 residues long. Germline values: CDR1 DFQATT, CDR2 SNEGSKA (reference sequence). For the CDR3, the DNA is TGCAGTGCTAGTCCCATGGGGAGGGCTAATGAAAAACTGTTTTTT. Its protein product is CSASPMGRANEKLFF.

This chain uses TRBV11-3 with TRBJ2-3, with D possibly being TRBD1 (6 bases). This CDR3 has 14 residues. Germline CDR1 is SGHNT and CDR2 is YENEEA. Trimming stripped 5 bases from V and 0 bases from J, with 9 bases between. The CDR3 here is CASSPQGSTDTQYF. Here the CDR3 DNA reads TGTGCCAGCAGCCCCCAGGGGAGCACAGATACGCAGTATTTT. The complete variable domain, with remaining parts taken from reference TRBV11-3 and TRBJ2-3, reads EAGVVQSPRYKIIEKKQPVAFWCNPISGHNTLYWYLQNLGQGPELLIRYENEEAVDDSQLPKDRFSAERLKGVDSTLKIQPAELGDSAVYLCASSPQGSTDTQYFGPGTRLTVL.

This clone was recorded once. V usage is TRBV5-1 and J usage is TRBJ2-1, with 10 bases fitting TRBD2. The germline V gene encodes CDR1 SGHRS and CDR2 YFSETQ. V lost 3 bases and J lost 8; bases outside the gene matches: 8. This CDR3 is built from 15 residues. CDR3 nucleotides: TGCGCCAGCAGCTCCCAGCCCCTAGCGGGAGATGAGCAGTTCTTC. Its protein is CASSSQPLAGDEQFF.

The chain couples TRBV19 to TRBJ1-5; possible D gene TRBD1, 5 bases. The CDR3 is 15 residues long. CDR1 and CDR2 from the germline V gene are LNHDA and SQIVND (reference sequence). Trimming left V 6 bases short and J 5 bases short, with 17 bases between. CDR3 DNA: TGTGCCAGTAGCTCTCCGGGACGGAGGGATCAGCCCCAGCATTTT. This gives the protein CASSSPGRRDQPQHF.

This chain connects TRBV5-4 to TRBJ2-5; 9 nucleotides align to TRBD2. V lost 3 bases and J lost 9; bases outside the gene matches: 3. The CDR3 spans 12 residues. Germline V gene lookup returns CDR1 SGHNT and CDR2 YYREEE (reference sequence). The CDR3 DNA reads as TGTGCCAGCAGCTCGACTAGCGGTCCCCAGTACTTC. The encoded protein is CASSSTSGPQYF.

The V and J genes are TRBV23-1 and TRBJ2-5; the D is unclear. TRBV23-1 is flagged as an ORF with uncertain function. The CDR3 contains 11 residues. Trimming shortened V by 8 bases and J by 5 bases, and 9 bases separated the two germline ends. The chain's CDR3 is CASPSVETQYF. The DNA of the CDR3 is TGCGCCAGCCCCTCAGTTGAGACCCAGTACTTC.

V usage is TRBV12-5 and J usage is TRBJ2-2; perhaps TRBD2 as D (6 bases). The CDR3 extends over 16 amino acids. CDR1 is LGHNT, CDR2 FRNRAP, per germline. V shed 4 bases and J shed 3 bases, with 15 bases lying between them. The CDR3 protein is CASGSTRDWHTGELFF. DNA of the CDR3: TGTGCTAGTGGTTCTACCCGGGACTGGCACACCGGGGAGCTGTTTTTT.

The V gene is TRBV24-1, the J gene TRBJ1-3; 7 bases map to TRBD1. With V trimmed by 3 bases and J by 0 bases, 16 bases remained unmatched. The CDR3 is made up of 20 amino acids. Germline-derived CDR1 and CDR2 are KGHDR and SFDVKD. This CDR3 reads CATSDLQGVGLLNSGNTIYF. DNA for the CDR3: TGTGCCACCAGTGATCTGCAGGGGGTCGGGTTATTAAACTCTGGAAACACCATATATTTT.

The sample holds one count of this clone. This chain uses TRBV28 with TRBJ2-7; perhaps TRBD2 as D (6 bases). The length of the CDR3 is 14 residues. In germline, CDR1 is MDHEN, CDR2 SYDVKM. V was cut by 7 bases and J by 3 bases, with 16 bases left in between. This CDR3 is CASTLSGAFYEQYF. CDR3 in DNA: TGTGCCAGCACCCTTTCGGGAGCCTTCTACGAGCAGTACTTC.

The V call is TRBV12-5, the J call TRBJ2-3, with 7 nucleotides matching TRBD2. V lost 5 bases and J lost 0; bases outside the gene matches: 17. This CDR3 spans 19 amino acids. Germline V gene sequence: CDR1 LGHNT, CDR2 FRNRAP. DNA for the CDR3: TGTGCTAGTGGTCTCTACACCGGGACTATAGGGATTAGCACAGATACGCAGTATTTT. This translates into CASGLYTGTIGISTDTQYF. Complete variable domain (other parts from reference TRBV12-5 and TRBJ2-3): DARVTQTPRHKVTEMGQEVTMRCQPILGHNTVFWYRQTMMQGLELLAYFRNRAPLDDSGMPKDRFSAEMPDATLATLKIQPSEPRDSAVYFCASGLYTGTIGISTDTQYFGPGTRLTVL.

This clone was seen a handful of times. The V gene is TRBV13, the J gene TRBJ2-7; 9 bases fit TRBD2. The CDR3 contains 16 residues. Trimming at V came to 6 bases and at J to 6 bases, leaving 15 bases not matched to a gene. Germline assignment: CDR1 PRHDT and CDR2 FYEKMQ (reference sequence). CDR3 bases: TGTGCCAGCAGGATATCGGGTAGCGGGAGCTCAAGCGAGCAGTACTTC. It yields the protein CASRISGSGSSSEQYF. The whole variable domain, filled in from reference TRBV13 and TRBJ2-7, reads AAGVIQSPRHLIKEKRETATLKCYPIPRHDTVYWYQQGPGQDPQFLISFYEKMQSDKGSIPDRFSAQQFSDYHSELNMSSLELGDSALYFCASRISGSGSSSEQYFGPGTRLTVT.

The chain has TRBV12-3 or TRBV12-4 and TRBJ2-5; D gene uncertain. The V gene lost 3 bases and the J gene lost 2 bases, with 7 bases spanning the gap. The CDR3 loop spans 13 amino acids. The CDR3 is CASSFSAQETQYF. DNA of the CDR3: TGTGCCAGCAGTTTTTCAGCGCAAGAGACCCAGTACTTC.

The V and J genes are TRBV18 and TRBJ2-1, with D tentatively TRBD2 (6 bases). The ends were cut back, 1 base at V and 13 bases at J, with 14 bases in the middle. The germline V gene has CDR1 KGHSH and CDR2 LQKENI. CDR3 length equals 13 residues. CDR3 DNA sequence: TGTGCCAGCTCACCACTAGCGGCTGACACCCAGTTCTTC. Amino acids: CASSPLAADTQFF.

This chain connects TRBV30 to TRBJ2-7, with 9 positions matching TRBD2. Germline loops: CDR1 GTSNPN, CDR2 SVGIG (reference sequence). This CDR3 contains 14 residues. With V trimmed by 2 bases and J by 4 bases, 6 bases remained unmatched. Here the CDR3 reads CAWSIAGESYEQYF. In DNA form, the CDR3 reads TGTGCCTGGAGTATAGCGGGAGAGTCTTACGAGCAGTACTTC.

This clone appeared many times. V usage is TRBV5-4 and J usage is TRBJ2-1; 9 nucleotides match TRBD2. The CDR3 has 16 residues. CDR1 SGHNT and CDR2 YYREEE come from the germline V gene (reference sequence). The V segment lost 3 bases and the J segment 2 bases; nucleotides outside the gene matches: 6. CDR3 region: CASSWNSGGAYNEQFF. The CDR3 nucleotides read TGTGCCAGCAGCTGGAATAGCGGGGGAGCCTACAATGAGCAGTTCTTC.

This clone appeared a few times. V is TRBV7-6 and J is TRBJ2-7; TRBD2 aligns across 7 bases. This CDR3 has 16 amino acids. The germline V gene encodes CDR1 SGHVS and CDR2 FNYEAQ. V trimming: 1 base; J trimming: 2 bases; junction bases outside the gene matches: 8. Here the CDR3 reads CASSLGVSGGAYEQYF. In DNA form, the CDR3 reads TGTGCCAGCAGCTTAGGGGTTTCTGGGGGGGCCTACGAGCAGTACTTC.

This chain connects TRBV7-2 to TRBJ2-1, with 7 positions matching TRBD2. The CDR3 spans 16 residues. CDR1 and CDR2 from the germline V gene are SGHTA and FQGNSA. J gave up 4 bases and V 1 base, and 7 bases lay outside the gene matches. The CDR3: CASSLDSAGTYNEQFF. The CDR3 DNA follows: TGTGCCAGCAGCTTAGACTCAGCGGGAACTTACAATGAGCAGTTCTTC.